This entry lists 5 T cell receptor beta chains sequenced from one sample in a study of neoadjuvant anti-PD-1 for oral cavity cancer. The table came from immunoSEQ multiplex PCR; TCRdb's copy has only in-frame clones and leaves some out. In the table there are over 14,000 clones, roughly 70% of which are singletons. Specified time point: after neoadjuvant nivolumab, at surgical resection. The specimen comprised PBMCs, sampled after nivolumab (anti-PD-1) treatment. The receptors come from a person aged 35-79 years with oral cavity squamous cell carcinoma.

A few counts support this clone. The chain is built from TRBV27 and TRBJ2-2, with D perhaps TRBD2 (5 bases). Germline V lookup: CDR1 MNHEY, CDR2 SMNVEV (reference sequence). Trimming left V 4 bases short and J 1 base short, with 13 bases between. This CDR3 has 16 residues. The CDR3 here is CASSSTLGRNTGELFF. Here the CDR3 DNA reads TGTGCCAGCAGTTCTACTCTAGGGAGGAACACCGGGGAGCTGTTTTTT.

This chain joins TRBV6-6 and TRBJ2-2; possibly TRBD1 for D (5 bases). Germline V lookup: CDR1 MNHNY, CDR2 SVGAGI (reference sequence). The CDR3 totals 15 residues. The V end was cut by 0 bases, the J end by 7 bases, with 12 bases between. The chain's CDR3 is CASSYSRQGYGELFF. As DNA, the CDR3 is TGTGCCAGCAGTTACTCGAGGCAGGGATACGGGGAGCTGTTTTTT.

CDR3 protein: CASSQDRQGGSFTEAFF. The CDR3 coding sequence is TGCGCCAGCAGCCAAGACCGACAGGGGGGGAGTTTCACTGAAGCTTTCTTT. J is TRBJ1-1 and V is TRBV4-1, with 9 bases that match TRBD1. This CDR3 region has 17 residues. The junction had 9 bases not matched to a gene; V was cut back by 0 bases and J by 4 bases. Germline-derived CDR1 and CDR2 are MGHRA and YSYEKL.

Here the CDR3 reads CASSPRSDLGNQPQHF. CDR3 in DNA: TGTGCCAGCAGCCCCAGATCCGATTTAGGGAATCAGCCCCAGCATTTT. This rearrangement joins TRBV6-6 to TRBJ1-5; D uncertain. Germline CDR1 MNHNY, CDR2 SVGAGI (reference sequence). The V and J ends lost 6 bases and 4 bases respectively, with 19 bases between them. CDR3 length: 16 residues.

V and J are TRBV5-1 and TRBJ2-1; 13 bases are shared with TRBD2. V trimming: 3 bases; J trimming: 8 bases; junction bases outside the gene matches: 11. Germline values: CDR1 SGHRS, CDR2 YFSETQ. The CDR3 consists of 17 residues. The CDR3 nucleotides read TGCGCCAGCAGCTCCCTGGGGGGACTAGCGGGATGGTATGAGCAGTTCTTC. Protein: CASSSLGGLAGWYEQFF.